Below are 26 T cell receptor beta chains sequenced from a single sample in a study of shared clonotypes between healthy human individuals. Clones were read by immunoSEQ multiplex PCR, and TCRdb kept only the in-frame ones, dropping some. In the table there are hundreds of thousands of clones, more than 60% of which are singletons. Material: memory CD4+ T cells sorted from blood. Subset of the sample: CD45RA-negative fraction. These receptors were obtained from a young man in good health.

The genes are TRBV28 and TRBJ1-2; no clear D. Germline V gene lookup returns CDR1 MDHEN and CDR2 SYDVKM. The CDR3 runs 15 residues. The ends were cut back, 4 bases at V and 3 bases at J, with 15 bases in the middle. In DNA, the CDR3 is TGTGCCAGCAGTTCGGGGTCCGATGGCGACTATGGCTACACCTTC. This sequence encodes CASSSGSDGDYGYTF.

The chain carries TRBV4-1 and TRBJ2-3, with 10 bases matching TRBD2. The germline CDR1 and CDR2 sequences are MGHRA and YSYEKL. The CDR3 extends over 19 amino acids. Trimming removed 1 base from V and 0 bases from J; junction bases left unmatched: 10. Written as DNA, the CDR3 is TGCGCCAGCAGCCAAGGACGGACTAGCGGAACCTACAGCACAGATACGCAGTATTTT. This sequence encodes CASSQGRTSGTYSTDTQYF.

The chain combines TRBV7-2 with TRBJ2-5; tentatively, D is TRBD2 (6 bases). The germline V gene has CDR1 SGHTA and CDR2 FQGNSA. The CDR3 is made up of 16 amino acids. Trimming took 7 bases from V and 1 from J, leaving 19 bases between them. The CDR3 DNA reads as TGTGCCAGCAAACGACTAGGCCCCGTCCTCCAAGAGACCCAGTACTTC. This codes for CASKRLGPVLQETQYF.

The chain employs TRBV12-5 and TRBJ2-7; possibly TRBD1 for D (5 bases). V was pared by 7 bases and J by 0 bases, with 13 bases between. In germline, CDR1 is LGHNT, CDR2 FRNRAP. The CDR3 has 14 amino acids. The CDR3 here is CASARDSLSYEQYF. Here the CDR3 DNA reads TGTGCTAGTGCTCGCGACAGCCTCTCCTACGAGCAGTACTTC.

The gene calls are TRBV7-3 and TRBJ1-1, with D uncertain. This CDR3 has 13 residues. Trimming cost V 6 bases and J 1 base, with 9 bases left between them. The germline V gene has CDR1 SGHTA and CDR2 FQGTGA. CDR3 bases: TGTGCCAGCAGTATTTCAGGGAACACTGAAGCTTTCTTT. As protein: CASSISGNTEAFF.

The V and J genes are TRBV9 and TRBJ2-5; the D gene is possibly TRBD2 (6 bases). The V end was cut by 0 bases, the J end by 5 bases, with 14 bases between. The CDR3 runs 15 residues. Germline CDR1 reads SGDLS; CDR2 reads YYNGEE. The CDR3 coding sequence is TGTGCCAGCAGCGTAGCAGGGCGGGATTGGGAGACCCAGTACTTC. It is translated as CASSVAGRDWETQYF.

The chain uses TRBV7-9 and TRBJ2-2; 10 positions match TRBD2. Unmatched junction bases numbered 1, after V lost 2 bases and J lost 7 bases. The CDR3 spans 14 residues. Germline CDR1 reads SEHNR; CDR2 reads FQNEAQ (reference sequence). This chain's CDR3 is CASSLLAGDGELFF. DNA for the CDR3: TGTGCCAGCAGCTTACTAGCGGGGGACGGGGAGCTGTTTTTT.

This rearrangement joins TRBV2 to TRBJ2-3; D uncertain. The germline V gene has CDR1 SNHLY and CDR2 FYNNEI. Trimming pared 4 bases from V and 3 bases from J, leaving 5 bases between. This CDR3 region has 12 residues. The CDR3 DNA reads TGTGCCAGCAGTGTTGGAACAGATACGCAGTATTTT. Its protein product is CASSVGTDTQYF.

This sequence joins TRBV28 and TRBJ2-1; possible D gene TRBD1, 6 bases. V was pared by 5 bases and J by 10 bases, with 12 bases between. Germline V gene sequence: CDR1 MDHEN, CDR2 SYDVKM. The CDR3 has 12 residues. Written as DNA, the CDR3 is TGTGCCAGCAGTCCCCCGGGACACGAGCAGTTCTTC. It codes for CASSPPGHEQFF.

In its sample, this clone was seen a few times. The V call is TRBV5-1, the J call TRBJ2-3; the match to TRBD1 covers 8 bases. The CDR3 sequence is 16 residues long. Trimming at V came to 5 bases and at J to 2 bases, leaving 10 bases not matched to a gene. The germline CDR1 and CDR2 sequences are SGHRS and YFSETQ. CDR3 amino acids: CASSKPGTGSTDTQYF. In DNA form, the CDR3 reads TGCGCCAGCAGTAAACCGGGGACAGGCTCCACAGATACGCAGTATTTT.

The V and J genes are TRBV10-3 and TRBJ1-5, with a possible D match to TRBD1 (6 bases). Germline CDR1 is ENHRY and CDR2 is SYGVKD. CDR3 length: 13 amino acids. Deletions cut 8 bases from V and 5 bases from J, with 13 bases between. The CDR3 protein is CAIGSGADQPQHF. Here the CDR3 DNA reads TGTGCCATCGGATCAGGGGCCGATCAGCCCCAGCATTTT.

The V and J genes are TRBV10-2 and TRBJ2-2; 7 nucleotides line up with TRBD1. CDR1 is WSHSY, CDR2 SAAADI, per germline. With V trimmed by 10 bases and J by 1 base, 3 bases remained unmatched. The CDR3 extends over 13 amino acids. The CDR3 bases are TGCGCCACGTGGGACAGGAACACCGGGGAGCTGTTTTTT. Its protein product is CATWDRNTGELFF.

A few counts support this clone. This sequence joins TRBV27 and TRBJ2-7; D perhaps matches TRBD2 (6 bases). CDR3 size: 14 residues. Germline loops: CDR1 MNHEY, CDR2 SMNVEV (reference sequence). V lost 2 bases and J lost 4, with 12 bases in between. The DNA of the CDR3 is TGTGCCAGCAGTTTAGGGCCCGGAGGGTACGAGCAGTACTTC. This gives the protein CASSLGPGGYEQYF.

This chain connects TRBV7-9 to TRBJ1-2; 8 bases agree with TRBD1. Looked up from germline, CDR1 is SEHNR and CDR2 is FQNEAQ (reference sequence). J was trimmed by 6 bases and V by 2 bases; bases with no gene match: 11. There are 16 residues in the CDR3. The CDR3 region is CASSLLSGGTGDGYTF. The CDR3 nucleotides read TGTGCCAGCAGCTTATTGTCAGGGGGGACAGGAGATGGCTACACCTTC.

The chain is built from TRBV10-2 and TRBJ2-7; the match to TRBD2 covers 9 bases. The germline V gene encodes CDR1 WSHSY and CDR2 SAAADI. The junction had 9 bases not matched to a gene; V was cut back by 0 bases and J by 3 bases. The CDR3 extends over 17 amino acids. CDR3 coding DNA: TGCGCCAGCAGTGAGTCGGGTGTAGGTAGCGGGAGCTACGAGCAGTACTTC. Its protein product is CASSESGVGSGSYEQYF.

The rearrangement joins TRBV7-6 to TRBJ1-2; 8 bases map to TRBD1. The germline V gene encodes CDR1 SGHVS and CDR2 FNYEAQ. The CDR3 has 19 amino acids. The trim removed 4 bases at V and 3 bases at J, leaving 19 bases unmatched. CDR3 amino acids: CASSSRFQSGTGLYYGYTF. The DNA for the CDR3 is TGTGCCAGCAGCTCCAGGTTTCAGTCTGGGACAGGACTCTACTATGGCTACACCTTC.

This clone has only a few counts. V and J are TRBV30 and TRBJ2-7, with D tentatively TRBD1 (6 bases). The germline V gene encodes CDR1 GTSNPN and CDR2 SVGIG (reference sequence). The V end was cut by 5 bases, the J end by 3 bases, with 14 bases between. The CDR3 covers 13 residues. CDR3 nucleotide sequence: TGTGCCTGGGGTAGGGACACCCACTACGAGCAGTACTTC. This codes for CAWGRDTHYEQYF.

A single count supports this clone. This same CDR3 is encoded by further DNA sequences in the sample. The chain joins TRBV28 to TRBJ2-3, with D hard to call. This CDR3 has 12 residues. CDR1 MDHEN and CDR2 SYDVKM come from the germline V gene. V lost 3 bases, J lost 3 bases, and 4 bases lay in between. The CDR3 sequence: CASSLRTDTQYF. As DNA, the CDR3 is TGTGCCAGCAGTTTGCGTACAGATACGCAGTATTTT.

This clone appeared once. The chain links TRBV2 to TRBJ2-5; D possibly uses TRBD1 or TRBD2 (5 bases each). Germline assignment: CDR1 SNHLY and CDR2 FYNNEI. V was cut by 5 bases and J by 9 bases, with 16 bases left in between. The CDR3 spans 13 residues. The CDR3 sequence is CASSTGAVEAQYF. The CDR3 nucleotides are TGTGCCAGCAGTACCGGGGCAGTGGAGGCCCAGTACTTC.

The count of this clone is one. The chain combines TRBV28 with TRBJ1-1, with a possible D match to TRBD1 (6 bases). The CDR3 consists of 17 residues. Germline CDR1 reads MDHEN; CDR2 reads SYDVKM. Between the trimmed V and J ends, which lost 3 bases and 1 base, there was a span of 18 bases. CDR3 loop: CASSLLGGVRANTEAFF. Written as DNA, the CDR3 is TGTGCCAGCAGTTTGCTAGGGGGAGTGAGGGCGAACACTGAAGCTTTCTTT.

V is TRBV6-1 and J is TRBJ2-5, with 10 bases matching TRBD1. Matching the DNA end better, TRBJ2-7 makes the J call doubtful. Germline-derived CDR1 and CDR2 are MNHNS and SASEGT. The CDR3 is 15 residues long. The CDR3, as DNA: TGTGCCAGCAGTCGCCCGGGACAGGGGACCTACGAGCAGTACTTC. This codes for CASSRPGQGTYEQYF.

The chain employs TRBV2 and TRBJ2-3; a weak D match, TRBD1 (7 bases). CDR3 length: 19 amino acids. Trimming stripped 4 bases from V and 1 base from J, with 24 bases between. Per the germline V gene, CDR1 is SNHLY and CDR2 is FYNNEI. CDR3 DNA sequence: TGTGCCAGCAGTGCCCCGACAGGGTACGGGAGAGAGGGCACAGATACGCAGTATTTT. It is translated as CASSAPTGYGREGTDTQYF.

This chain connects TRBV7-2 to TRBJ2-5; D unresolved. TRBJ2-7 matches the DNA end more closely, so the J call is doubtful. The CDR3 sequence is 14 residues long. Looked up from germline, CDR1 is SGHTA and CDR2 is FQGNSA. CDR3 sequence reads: CASSLRRAPGEQYF. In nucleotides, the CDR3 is TGTGCCAGCAGCTTAAGACGGGCCCCGGGCGAGCAGTACTTC.

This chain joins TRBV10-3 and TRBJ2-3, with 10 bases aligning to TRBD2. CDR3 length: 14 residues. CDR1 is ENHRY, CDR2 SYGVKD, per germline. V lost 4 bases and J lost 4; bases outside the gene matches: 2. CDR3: CAISASGSADTQYF. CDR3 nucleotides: TGTGCCATCAGTGCTAGCGGGAGTGCAGATACGCAGTATTTT.

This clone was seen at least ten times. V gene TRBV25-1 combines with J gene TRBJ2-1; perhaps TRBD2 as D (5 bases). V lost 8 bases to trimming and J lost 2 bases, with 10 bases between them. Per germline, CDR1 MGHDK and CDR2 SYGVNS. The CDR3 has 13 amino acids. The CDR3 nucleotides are TGTGCCAGCCGGGGTAACACCTACAATGAGCAGTTCTTC. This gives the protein CASRGNTYNEQFF.

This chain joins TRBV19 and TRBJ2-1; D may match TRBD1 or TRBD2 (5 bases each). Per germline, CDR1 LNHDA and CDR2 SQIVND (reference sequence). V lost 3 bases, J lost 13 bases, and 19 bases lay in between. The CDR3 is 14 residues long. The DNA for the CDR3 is TGTGCCAGTAGTATTTCAGGGACGGCTGGGAGACAGTTCTTC. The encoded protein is CASSISGTAGRQFF. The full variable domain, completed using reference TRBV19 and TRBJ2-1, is DGGITQSPKYLFRKEGQNVTLSCEQNLNHDAMYWYRQDPGQGLRLIYYSQIVNDFQKGDIAEGYSVSREKKESFPLTVTSAQKNPTAFYLCASSISGTAGRQFFGPGTRLTVL.